The 9 T cell receptor beta chains listed next were all sequenced from one sample in a study of cytomegalovirus exposure and HLA in healthy donors. Primers: 60 Vbeta forward and 13 Jbeta reverse. The repertoire was sequenced with immunoSEQ multiplex PCR; TCRdb's copy has only in-frame clones and lacks some. The sample includes a few hundred thousand clones, under 80% of them seen just once. Sequenced: PBMCs. These receptor sequences come from a girl aged 2 to 10 in good health and CMV-seronegative.

Only one count was recorded for this clone. V gene TRBV5-4 combines with J gene TRBJ2-7; 11 nucleotides match TRBD2. The CDR3 loop spans 16 amino acids. CDR1 and CDR2 (germline): SGHNT, YYREEE (reference sequence). Losses at the gene ends were 4 bases for V and 1 base for J; bases not matched to a gene: 7. CDR3 in amino acids: CASSQGGLAASYEQYF. The CDR3 DNA sequence: TGTGCCAGCAGCCAAGGGGGACTAGCGGCATCCTACGAGCAGTACTTC.

V and J are TRBV5-1 and TRBJ1-1; 7 bases fit TRBD1. Trimming removed 2 bases from V and 1 base from J; junction bases left unmatched: 5. CDR1 SGHRS and CDR2 YFSETQ come from the germline V gene. The CDR3 is 15 residues long. CDR3 sequence: CASSFTGQRNTEAFF. The CDR3 DNA reads TGCGCCAGCAGCTTTACGGGACAGAGGAACACTGAAGCTTTCTTT.

The chain combines TRBV5-4 with TRBJ2-3; TRBD2 agrees at 16 bases. V lost 3 bases and J lost 4; bases outside the gene matches: 2. Germline CDR1 reads SGHNT; CDR2 reads YYREEE (reference sequence). The CDR3 consists of 16 residues. CDR3 sequence: CASSWGLAGGPDTQYF. CDR3 DNA: TGTGCCAGCAGCTGGGGACTAGCGGGGGGGCCAGATACGCAGTATTTT.

V gene TRBV5-1 combines with J gene TRBJ2-1, with 9 nucleotides matching TRBD2. V shed 4 bases and J 0 bases; nucleotides not matched to a gene: 14. Germline CDR1 SGHRS, CDR2 YFSETQ. CDR3 length: 19 amino acids. The CDR3 nucleotides read TGCGCCAGCAGCCCTGAAGCGGGAGGCCGCGGTGTCTCCTACAATGAGCAGTTCTTC. Protein sequence: CASSPEAGGRGVSYNEQFF.

The table lists this clone with a few counts. The rearrangement uses TRBV27 and TRBJ1-1; TRBD1 might be the D (5 bases). The ends were cut back, 4 bases at V and 5 bases at J, with 14 bases in the middle. The CDR3 is made up of 14 amino acids. Germline lookup yields CDR1 MNHEY and CDR2 SMNVEV (reference sequence). The CDR3: CASSWGDMRTEAFF. DNA for the CDR3: TGTGCCAGCAGTTGGGGCGACATGAGGACTGAAGCTTTCTTT.

CDR3 loop: CASSYSNRRDNEQFF. The CDR3 DNA is TGTGCCAGCAGTTACTCGAATCGCAGGGACAATGAGCAGTTCTTC. The rearrangement uses TRBV6-5 and TRBJ2-1; tentative D call: TRBD1 (5 bases). The germline V and J ends were trimmed by 0 bases and 5 bases, with 11 bases remaining between them. Germline loops: CDR1 MNHEY, CDR2 SVGAGI. The CDR3 length is 15 residues.

The chain uses TRBV15 and TRBJ2-3, with 7 positions matching TRBD2. This CDR3 is 12 amino acids long. V was clipped by 3 bases and J by 8 bases; unmatched bases: 2. Germline assignment: CDR1 LNHNV and CDR2 YYDKDF (reference sequence). The CDR3 nucleotides read TGTGCCACCAGCAGCCGACTAGCTACGCAGTATTTT. Its protein is CATSSRLATQYF.

V and J are TRBV7-2 and TRBJ2-5; tentatively, D is TRBD1 (6 bases). The length of the CDR3 is 13 residues. In germline, CDR1 is SGHTA, CDR2 FQGNSA. Trimming removed 5 bases at V and 5 bases at J, with 12 bases between. CDR3 amino acids: CASSNRVRETQYF. DNA for the CDR3: TGTGCCAGCAGCAACAGGGTCCGGGAGACCCAGTACTTC.

This clone was found a few times. The rearrangement links TRBV10-3 to TRBJ1-3, with a weak D call TRBD1 (5 bases). From germline, CDR1 is ENHRY and CDR2 SYGVKD. The CDR3 spans 12 residues. Deletions cut 9 bases from V and 1 base from J, with 7 bases between. CDR3 amino acids: CAIQGSGNTIYF. In DNA form, the CDR3 reads TGTGCCATTCAGGGTTCTGGAAACACCATATATTTT.